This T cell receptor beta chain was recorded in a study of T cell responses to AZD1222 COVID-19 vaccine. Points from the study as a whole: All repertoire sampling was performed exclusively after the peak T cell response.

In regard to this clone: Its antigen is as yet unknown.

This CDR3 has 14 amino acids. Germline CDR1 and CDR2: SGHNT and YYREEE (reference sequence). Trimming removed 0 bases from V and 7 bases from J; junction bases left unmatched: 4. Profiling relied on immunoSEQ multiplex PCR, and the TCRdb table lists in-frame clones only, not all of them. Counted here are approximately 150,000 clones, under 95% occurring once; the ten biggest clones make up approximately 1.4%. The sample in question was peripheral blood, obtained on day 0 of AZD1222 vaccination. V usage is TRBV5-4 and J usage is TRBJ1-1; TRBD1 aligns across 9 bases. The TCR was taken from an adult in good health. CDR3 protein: CASSLDRGLNEAFF. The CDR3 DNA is TGTGCCAGCAGCTTGGACAGGGGGCTGAATGAAGCTTTCTTT.